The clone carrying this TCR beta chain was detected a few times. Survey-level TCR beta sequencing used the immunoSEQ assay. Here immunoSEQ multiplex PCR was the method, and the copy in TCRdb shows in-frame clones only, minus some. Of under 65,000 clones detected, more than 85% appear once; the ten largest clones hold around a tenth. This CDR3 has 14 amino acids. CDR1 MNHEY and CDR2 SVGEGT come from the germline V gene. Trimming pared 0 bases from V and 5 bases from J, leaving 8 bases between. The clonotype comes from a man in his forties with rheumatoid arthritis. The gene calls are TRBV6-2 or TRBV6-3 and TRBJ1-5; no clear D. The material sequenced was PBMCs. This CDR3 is CASSYSMRDQPQHF. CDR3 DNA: TGTGCCAGCAGTTACTCGATGAGGGATCAGCCCCAGCATTTT.